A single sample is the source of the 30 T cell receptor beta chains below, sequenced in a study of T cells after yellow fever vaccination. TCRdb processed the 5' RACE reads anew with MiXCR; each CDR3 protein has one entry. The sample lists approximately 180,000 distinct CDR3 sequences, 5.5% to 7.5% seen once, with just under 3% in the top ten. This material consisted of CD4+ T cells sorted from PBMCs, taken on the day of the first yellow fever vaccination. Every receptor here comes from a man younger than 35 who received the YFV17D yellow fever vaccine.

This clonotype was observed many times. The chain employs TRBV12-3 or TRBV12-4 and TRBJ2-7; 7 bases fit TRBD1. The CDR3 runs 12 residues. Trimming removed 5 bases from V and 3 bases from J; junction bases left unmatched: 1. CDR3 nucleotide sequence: TGTGCCAGCAGTCAGGGGGTCTACGAGCAGTACTTC. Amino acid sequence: CASSQGVYEQYF.

The CDR3 bases are TGCAGTGCTAGTGGGGCTAGCGGGGTGGCAGATACGCAGTATTTT. Its protein is CSASGASGVADTQYF. J is TRBJ2-3 and V is TRBV20-1; 9 nucleotides match TRBD2. The CDR3 runs to 15 residues. CDR1 DFQATT and CDR2 SNEGSKA come from the germline V gene (reference sequence). The trim removed 3 bases at V and 4 bases at J, leaving 8 bases unmatched.

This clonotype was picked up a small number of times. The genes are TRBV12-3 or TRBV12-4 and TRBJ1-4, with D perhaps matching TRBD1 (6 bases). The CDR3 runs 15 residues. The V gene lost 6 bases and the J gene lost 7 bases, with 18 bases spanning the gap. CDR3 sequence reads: CASRSPRGHGEKLFF. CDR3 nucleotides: TGTGCCAGCAGATCACCCCGGGGGCACGGTGAAAAACTGTTTTTT.

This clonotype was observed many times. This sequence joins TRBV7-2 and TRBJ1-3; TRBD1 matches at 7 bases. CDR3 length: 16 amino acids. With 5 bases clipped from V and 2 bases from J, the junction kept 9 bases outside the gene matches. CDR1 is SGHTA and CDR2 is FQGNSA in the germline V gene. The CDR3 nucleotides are TGTGCCAGCAGCCGATCGCCCGGGACAGCTGGAAACACCATATATTTT. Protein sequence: CASSRSPGTAGNTIYF.

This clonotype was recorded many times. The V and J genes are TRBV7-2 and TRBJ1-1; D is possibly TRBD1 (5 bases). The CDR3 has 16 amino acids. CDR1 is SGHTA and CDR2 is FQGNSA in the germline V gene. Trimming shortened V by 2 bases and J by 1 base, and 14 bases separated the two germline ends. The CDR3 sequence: CASSLRGKSWNTEAFF. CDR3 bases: TGTGCCAGCAGCTTAAGGGGCAAGTCCTGGAACACTGAAGCTTTCTTT.

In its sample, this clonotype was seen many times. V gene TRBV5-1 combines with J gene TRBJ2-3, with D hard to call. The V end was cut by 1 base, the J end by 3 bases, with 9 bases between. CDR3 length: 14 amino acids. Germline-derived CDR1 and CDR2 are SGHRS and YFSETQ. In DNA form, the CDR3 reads TGCGCCAGCAGCTTGTCCCAGCAAACAGATACGCAGTATTTT. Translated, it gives CASSLSQQTDTQYF.

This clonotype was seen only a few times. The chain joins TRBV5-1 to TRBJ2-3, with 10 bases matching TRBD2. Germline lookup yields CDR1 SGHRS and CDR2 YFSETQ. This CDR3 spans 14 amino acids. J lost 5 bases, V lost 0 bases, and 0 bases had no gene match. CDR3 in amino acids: CASSLVAGGDTQYF. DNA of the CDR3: TGCGCCAGCAGCTTGGTAGCGGGGGGAGATACGCAGTATTTT.

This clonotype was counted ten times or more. The CDR3 loop is CASSQSFSSNQPQHF. In DNA, the CDR3 is TGCGCCAGCAGTCAATCTTTTTCTAGCAATCAGCCCCAGCATTTT. This sequence joins TRBV23-1 and TRBJ1-5; D is ambiguous. TRBV23-1 is treated as an ORF (open reading frame) with a function not yet certain. The V end was cut by 0 bases, the J end by 0 bases, with 6 bases between. The CDR3 contains 15 residues.

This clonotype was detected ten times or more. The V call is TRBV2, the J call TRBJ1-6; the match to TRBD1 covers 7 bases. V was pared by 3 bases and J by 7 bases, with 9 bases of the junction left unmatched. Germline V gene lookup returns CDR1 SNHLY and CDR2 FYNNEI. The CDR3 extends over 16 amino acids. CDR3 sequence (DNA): TGTGCCAGCAGTGACCCGACAGGGATACCGAATTCACCCCTCCACTTT. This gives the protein CASSDPTGIPNSPLHF.

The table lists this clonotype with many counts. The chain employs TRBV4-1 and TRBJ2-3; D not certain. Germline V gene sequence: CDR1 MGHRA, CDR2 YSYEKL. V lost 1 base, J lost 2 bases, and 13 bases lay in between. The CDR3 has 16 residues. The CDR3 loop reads CASSQVNLVVTDTQYF. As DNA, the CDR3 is TGCGCCAGCAGCCAAGTTAACCTCGTAGTCACAGATACGCAGTATTTT.

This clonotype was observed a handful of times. CDR3 loop: CASSQERRDGYTF. CDR3 sequence (DNA): TGCGCCAGCAGCCAAGAAAGGCGGGATGGCTACACCTTC. The rearrangement links TRBV4-3 to TRBJ1-2; D call uncertain. V was cut by 0 bases and J by 6 bases, with 8 bases left in between. The V gene's germline CDR1 is LGHNA and CDR2 YSLEER. This CDR3 spans 13 amino acids.

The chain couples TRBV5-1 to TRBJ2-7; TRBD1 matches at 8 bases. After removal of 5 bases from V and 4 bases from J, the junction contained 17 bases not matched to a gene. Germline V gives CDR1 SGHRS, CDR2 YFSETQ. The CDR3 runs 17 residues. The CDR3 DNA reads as TGCGCCAGCAGGCCAGGGGGCAATCCTTCTGGCGCATACGAGCAGTACGTC. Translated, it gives CASRPGGNPSGAYEQYV.

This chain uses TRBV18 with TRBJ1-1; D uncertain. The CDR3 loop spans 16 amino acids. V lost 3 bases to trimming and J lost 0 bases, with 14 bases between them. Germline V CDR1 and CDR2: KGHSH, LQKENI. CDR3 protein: CASSPTAPLMNTEAFF. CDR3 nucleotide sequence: TGTGCCAGCTCACCTACAGCGCCACTAATGAACACTGAAGCTTTCTTT.

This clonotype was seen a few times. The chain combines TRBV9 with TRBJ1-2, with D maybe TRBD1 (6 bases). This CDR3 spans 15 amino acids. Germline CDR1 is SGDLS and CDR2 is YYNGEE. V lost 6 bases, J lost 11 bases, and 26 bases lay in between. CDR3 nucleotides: TGTGCCAGCACCTCCGGGGGGGGACAAGGGGCCGGGTACACCTTC. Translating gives CASTSGGGQGAGYTF.

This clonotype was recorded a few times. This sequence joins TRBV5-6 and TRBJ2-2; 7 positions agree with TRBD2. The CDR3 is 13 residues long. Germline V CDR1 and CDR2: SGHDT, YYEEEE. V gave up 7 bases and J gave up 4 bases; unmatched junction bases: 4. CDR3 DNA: TGTGCCAGCGGGGGGGTCGGCACCGGGGAGCTGTTTTTT. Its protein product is CASGGVGTGELFF.

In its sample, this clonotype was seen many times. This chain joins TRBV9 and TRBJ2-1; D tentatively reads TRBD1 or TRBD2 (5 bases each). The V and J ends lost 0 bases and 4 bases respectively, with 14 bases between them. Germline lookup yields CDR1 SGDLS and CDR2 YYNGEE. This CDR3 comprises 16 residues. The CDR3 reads CASSVDSGLYYNEQFF. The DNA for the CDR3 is TGTGCCAGCAGCGTAGATTCGGGGCTTTATTACAATGAGCAGTTCTTC.

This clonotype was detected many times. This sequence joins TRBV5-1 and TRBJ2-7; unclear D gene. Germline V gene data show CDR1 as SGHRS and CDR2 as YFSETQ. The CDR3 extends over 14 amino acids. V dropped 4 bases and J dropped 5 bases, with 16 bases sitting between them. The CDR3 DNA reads TGCGCCAGCAGCGAGAGTCACCCCACAGACGAGCAGTACTTC. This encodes CASSESHPTDEQYF.

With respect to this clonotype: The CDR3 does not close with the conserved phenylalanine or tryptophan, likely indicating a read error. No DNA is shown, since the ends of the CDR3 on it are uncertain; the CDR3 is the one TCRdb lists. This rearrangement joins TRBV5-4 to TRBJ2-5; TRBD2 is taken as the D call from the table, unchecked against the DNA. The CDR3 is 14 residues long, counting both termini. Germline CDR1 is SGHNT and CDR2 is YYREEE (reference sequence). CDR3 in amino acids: CASSSRGDPYLGDI.

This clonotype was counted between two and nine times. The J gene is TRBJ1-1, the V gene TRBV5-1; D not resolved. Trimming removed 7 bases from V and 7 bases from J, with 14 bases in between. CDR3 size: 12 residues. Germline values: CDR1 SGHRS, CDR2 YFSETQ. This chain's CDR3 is CASRRVGGEAFF. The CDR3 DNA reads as TGCGCCAGCCGTAGGGTGGGTGGTGAAGCTTTCTTT.

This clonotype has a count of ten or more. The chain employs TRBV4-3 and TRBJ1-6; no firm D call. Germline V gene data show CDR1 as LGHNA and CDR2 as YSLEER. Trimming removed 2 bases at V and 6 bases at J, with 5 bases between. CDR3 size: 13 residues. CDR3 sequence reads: CASSQLVNSPLHF. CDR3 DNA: TGCGCCAGCAGCCAACTTGTTAATTCACCCCTCCACTTT.

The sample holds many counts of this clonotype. The CDR3 coding sequence is TGCGCCAGCAGCCAAGTCGACAATAACTATGGCTACACCTTC. The encoded protein is CASSQVDNNYGYTF. The chain employs TRBV4-1 and TRBJ1-2; no clear D. Trimming removed 1 base from V and 1 base from J, with 7 bases in between. Germline loops: CDR1 MGHRA, CDR2 YSYEKL. CDR3 length equals 14 residues.

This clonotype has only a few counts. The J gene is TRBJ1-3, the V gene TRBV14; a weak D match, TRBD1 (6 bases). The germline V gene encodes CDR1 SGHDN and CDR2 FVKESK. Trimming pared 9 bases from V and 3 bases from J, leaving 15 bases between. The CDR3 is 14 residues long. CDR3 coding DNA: TGTGCCAGTAGCACCAGGGGAGTTGGAAACACCATATATTTT. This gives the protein CASSTRGVGNTIYF.

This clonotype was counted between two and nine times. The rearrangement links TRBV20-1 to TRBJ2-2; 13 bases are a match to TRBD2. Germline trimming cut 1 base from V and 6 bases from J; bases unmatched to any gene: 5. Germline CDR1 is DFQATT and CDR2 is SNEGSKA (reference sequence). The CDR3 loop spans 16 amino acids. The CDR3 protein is CSARGTSGGVPGELFF. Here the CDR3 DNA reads TGCAGTGCTAGAGGCACTAGCGGGGGGGTCCCCGGGGAGCTGTTTTTT.

The CDR3 sequence is CASSVNLLGELFF. CDR3 sequence (DNA): TGTGCCAGCAGTGTTAACTTGTTAGGGGAGCTGTTTTTT. The J gene is TRBJ2-2, the V gene TRBV2; D ambiguous. V was pared by 4 bases and J by 8 bases, with 11 bases between. Germline V gene data show CDR1 as SNHLY and CDR2 as FYNNEI. The CDR3 runs to 13 residues.

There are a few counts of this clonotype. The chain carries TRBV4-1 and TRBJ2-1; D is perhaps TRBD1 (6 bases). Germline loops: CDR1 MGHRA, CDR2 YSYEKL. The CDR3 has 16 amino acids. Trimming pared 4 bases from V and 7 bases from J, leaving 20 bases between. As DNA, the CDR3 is TGCGCCAGCAGCCGCCAAAGGAACAGGGAACTTAATGAGCAGTTCTTC. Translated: CASSRQRNRELNEQFF.

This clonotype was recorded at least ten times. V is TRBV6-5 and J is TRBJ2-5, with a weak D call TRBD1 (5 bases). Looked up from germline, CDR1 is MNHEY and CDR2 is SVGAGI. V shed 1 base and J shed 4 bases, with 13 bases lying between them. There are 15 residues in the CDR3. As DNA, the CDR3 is TGTGCCAGCAGTTACTGGGGCACGGCCAGAGAGACCCAGTACTTC. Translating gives CASSYWGTARETQYF.

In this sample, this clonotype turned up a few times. Written as DNA, the CDR3 is TGTGCCACCTCAAGCGGCCGGGGTTCCTACAATGAGCAGTTCTTC. Its protein product is CATSSGRGSYNEQFF. The V and J genes are TRBV14 and TRBJ2-1; D possibly corresponds to TRBD2 (5 bases). Trimming shortened V by 10 bases and J by 1 base, and 17 bases separated the two germline ends. The CDR3 length is 15 residues. From germline, CDR1 is SGHDN and CDR2 FVKESK.

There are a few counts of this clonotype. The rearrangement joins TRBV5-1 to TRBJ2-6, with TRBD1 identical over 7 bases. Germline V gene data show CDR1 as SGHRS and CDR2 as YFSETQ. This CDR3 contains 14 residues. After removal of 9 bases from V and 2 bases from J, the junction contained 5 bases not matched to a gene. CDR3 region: CATAQGAGANVLTF. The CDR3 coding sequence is TGCGCCACCGCCCAGGGGGCTGGGGCCAACGTCCTGACTTTC.

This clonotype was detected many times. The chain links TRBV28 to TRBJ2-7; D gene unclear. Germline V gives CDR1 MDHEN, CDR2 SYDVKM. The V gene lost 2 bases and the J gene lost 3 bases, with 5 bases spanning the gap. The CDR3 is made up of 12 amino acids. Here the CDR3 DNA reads TGTGCCAGCAGTTTAGTCCTCTACGAGCAGTACGTC. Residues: CASSLVLYEQYV.

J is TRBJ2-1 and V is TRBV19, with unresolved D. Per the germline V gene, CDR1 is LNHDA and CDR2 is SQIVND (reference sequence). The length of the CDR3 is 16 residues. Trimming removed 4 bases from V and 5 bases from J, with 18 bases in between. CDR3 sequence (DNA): TGTGCCAGTAGTAAGTTGGACGGTGGGGTTGACAATGAGCAGTTCTTC. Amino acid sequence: CASSKLDGGVDNEQFF. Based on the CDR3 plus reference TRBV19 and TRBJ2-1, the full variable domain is DGGITQSPKYLFRKEGQNVTLSCEQNLNHDAMYWYRQDPGQGLRLIYYSQIVNDFQKGDIAEGYSVSREKKESFPLTVTSAQKNPTAFYLCASSKLDGGVDNEQFFGPGTRLTVL.